This is a list of T cell receptor beta chains from one sample in a study of T cells expressing NK-cell markers. No DNA is given; TCRdb re-called the 5' RACE reads and lists each CDR3 protein once. Its table lists more than 120,000 distinct CDR3 sequences. The sequenced material came from blood T cells: a sorted CD56 or NKG2C T cell subset, CD4+ or CD8+ T cells, or bulk PBMC T cells (not recorded which). The receptors stem from a man younger than 30 in good health. CDR3s include the opening cysteine and the closing phenylalanine or tryptophan.

TRBV5-5,TRBJ2-2,CASSLAGEPGELFF
TRBV6-1,TRBJ2-1,CASPGLNVNEQFF
TRBV7-9,TRBJ2-7,CASSRTTGQETYEQYF
TRBV7-9,TRBJ2-3,CASSFRGEVDTDTQYF
TRBV6-2/TRBV6-3,TRBJ2-4,CASSYSTKNIQYF
TRBV12-3/TRBV12-4,TRBJ2-3,CASSDWASGTDTQYF
TRBV18,TRBJ2-7,CASSPPIGLAYEQYF
TRBV20-1,TRBJ2-4,CSASEAGGPPDIQYF
TRBV6-4,TRBJ2-3,CASSESTSSTDTQYF
TRBV7-9,TRBJ2-5,CASTLTPVVETQYF
TRBV20-1,TRBJ2-2,CSGRDSTAGELFF
TRBV27,TRBJ2-1,CASSPTLSSGQFF
TRBV19,TRBJ1-1,CASSPSSYTEAFF
TRBV30,TRBJ2-1,CAWSPGTIREQFF
TRBV12-3/TRBV12-4,TRBJ2-1,CASSLKLAGAGEQFF
TRBV11-2,TRBJ1-2,CASSSTGTGSSNYGYTF
TRBV28,TRBJ2-2,CASKDGNTGELFF
TRBV15,TRBJ2-3,CATRERQGADTQYF
TRBV11-2,TRBJ1-1,CASSTAPDRVTPEAFF
TRBV19,TRBJ2-7,CASMGTPPTTEQYF
TRBV4-3,TRBJ1-2,CASSQESYRGNGYTF
TRBV12-3/TRBV12-4,TRBJ1-5,CASSISPQNSNQPQHF
TRBV3-1,TRBJ1-6,CASSQGEYSPLHF
TRBV29-1,TRBJ2-3,CSGNSGPSSTDTQYF
TRBV12-3/TRBV12-4,TRBJ2-3,CASSPGTDTQYF
TRBV29-1,TRBJ1-2,CSVVTPKGYTF
TRBV7-6,TRBJ1-1,CASSLAWGENTEAFF
TRBV11-1,TRBJ2-5,CASSLGPWSGRAGETQYF
TRBV7-9,TRBJ2-7,CASSPIYGTSDTYEQYF
TRBV24-1,TRBJ2-1,CATSDPASGSQYNEQFF
TRBV4-3,TRBJ1-1,CASSQDSGGGQAFF
TRBV7-6,TRBJ2-2,CASSPPSGGTGELFF
TRBV2,TRBJ2-4,CASSEAGVWIQYF
TRBV27,TRBJ2-5,CASSVQRSQETQYF
TRBV20-1,TRBJ2-7,CSAHPPQEYEQYF
TRBV11-2,TRBJ2-3,CASSLEQGTDTQYF
TRBV11-3,TRBJ2-1,CASSFPVTNNEQFF
TRBV10-3,TRBJ2-7,CAISDPGTGYRYEQYF
TRBV5-1,TRBJ1-2,CASSLEQGADYGYTF
TRBV7-9,TRBJ1-1,CASSLGTGGSTEAFF
TRBV20-1,TRBJ2-1,CSARDRSTRTYNEQFF